Following are 18 T cell receptor beta chains from one sample sequenced in a study of T cells expressing NK-cell markers. Using the 5' RACE reads, TCRdb records one entry per CDR3 protein without DNA. This listing includes about 460,000 distinct CDR3 sequences. Material: blood T cells: a sorted CD56 or NKG2C T cell subset, CD4+ or CD8+ T cells, or bulk PBMC T cells (not recorded which). These receptors were obtained from a woman between 50 and 59 years old in good health.

The chain carries TRBV20-1 and TRBJ1-5; TCRdb lists TRBD1, though no DNA is available to test this call. The length of the CDR3 is 14 residues. In germline, CDR1 is DFQATT, CDR2 SNEGSKA (reference sequence). CDR3 amino acids: CSAEGSGINQPQHF.

The chain is built from TRBV3-1 and TRBJ1-1. The CDR3 extends over 14 amino acids. The V gene's germline CDR1 is LGHDT and CDR2 YNNKEL (reference sequence). CDR3 protein: CASSQGGSVVEAFF.

The chain has TRBV5-1 and TRBJ2-1; the TRBD2 assignment by TCRdb is unverifiable without DNA. Germline V CDR1 and CDR2: SGHRS, YFSETQ. The CDR3 totals 15 residues. The CDR3 spells CASSPTSGARFWQFF.

J is TRBJ1-2 and V is TRBV4-1; checking the TCRdb D call of TRBD1 is not possible without DNA. The CDR3 spans 19 residues. Germline lookup yields CDR1 MGHRA and CDR2 YSYEKL. The CDR3 spells CASSQRSNARYVANYGYTF.

The J gene is TRBJ2-3, the V gene TRBV7-6; the TCRdb call, TRBD2, lacks DNA for checking. The CDR3 runs 14 residues. Germline CDR1 SGHVS, CDR2 FNYEAQ. The CDR3 sequence is CATQGPTSEDTQYF.

The V and J genes are TRBV7-8 and TRBJ2-1. The CDR3 consists of 13 residues. Germline V lookup: CDR1 SGHVS, CDR2 FQNEAQ. The chain's CDR3 is CASRRQIDDEQFF.

The genes are TRBV3-1 and TRBJ2-5; TCRdb's D gene call, TRBD1, goes unchecked for lack of DNA. CDR1 LGHDT and CDR2 YNNKEL come from the germline V gene (reference sequence). The CDR3 runs 15 residues. CDR3 protein: CASSQDPPRGETQYF.

The chain is built from TRBV5-1 and TRBJ2-3; TCRdb's D call of TRBD2 is untestable without DNA. The CDR3 is made up of 16 amino acids. Germline CDR1 and CDR2: SGHRS and YFSETQ. The CDR3 protein is CASSPIAGRSTDTQYF.

The rearrangement links TRBV5-1 to TRBJ2-3; TCRdb calls TRBD1, which cannot be checked without DNA. Germline V gene lookup returns CDR1 SGHRS and CDR2 YFSETQ. The CDR3 is 17 amino acids. This chain's CDR3 is CASSFPQLGLSTDTQYF.

The V and J genes are TRBV27 and TRBJ2-7; without DNA, the TCRdb call of TRBD2 cannot be checked. Germline V gene data show CDR1 as MNHEY and CDR2 as SMNVEV (reference sequence). CDR3 length: 16 amino acids. CDR3 protein: CASSGVLAGFVYEQYF.

This chain links TRBV7-3 with TRBJ1-1. CDR1 and CDR2 (germline): SGHTA, FQGTGA. CDR3 length: 15 residues. CDR3 loop: CASSLMTQLNTEAFF.

The chain joins TRBV24-1 to TRBJ2-4; the D call from TCRdb, TRBD1, cannot be confirmed without DNA. Germline loops: CDR1 KGHDR, CDR2 SFDVKD. The CDR3 loop spans 16 amino acids. This chain's CDR3 is CATSEAPPDRGNIQYF.

V and J are TRBV3-1 and TRBJ2-1; there is no DNA to check the TCRdb D call of TRBD2. The CDR3 extends over 16 amino acids. Germline V gives CDR1 LGHDT, CDR2 YNNKEL (reference sequence). The CDR3 reads CASSSGLFQSRNEQFF.

The chain combines TRBV7-9 with TRBJ1-4. CDR1 is SEHNR and CDR2 is FQNEAQ in the germline V gene (reference sequence). The length of the CDR3 is 15 residues. CDR3 sequence: CASTLRELSNEKLFF.

This chain links TRBV5-1 with TRBJ2-3; TCRdb's D call, TRBD1, is unchecked because there is no DNA. The CDR3 contains 19 residues. Germline values: CDR1 SGHRS, CDR2 YFSETQ. CDR3: CASSSAGTGIKTFTDTQYF.

The rearrangement uses TRBV28 and TRBJ2-5; the TCRdb call, TRBD2, lacks DNA for checking. The CDR3 has 16 amino acids. CDR1 is MDHEN, CDR2 SYDVKM, per germline. CDR3: CASSPPGLADQETQYF. The full variable domain, with the rest looked up from reference TRBV28 and TRBJ2-5, is DVKVTQSSRYLVKRTGEKVFLECVQDMDHENMFWYRQDPGLGLRLIYFSYDVKMKEKGDIPEGYSVSREKKERFSLILESASTNQTSMYLCASSPPGLADQETQYFGPGTRLLVL.

This sequence joins TRBV28 and TRBJ2-2. The CDR3 loop spans 12 amino acids. Germline V lookup: CDR1 MDHEN, CDR2 SYDVKM. CDR3: CASKELTGELFF.

The chain uses TRBV5-5 and TRBJ1-5. The CDR3 length is 13 residues. CDR1 SGHKS and CDR2 YYEKEE come from the germline V gene (reference sequence). CDR3 region: CASSAYFNQPQHF. The full variable domain, completed using reference TRBV5-5 and TRBJ1-5, is DAGVTQSPTHLIKTRGQQVTLRCSPISGHKSVSWYQQVLGQGPQFIFQYYEKEERGRGNFPDRFSARQFPNYSSELNVNALLLGDSALYLCASSAYFNQPQHFGDGTRLSIL.